One and the same sample provided the 20 T cell receptor beta chains below, sequenced in a study of blood T cells in healthy people across ages. Using a J-beta primer mix together with a sample-barcoded 5' primer, a second PCR was run for about 6 to 12 cycles. TCRdb reprocessed the 5' RACE reads with MiXCR, giving one entry per CDR3 protein. The table has around 620,000 distinct CDR3 sequences, 25% to 30% seen once. Input material: blood. All receptors derive from a woman between 65 and 79 years old in good health.

This clonotype was counted many times. This chain joins TRBV7-9 and TRBJ2-5, with TRBD2 matching over 8 bases. Germline V gene lookup returns CDR1 SEHNR and CDR2 FQNEAQ (reference sequence). This CDR3 is built from 14 residues. V lost 6 bases to trimming and J lost 1 base; unmatched junction nucleotides: 4. CDR3 in amino acids: CASSSTSGQETQYF. DNA of the CDR3: TGTGCCAGCAGTTCTACTAGCGGCCAAGAGACCCAGTACTTC.

The CDR3 is CASSLTGTSGNTQYF. The CDR3 bases are TGTGCCAGCAGCCTCACCGGGACTAGCGGGAATACGCAGTATTTT. The genes are TRBV3-1 and TRBJ2-3, with 13 bases matching TRBD2. Germline V lookup: CDR1 LGHDT, CDR2 YNNKEL (reference sequence). The V segment lost 4 bases and the J segment 7 bases; nucleotides outside the gene matches: 5. This CDR3 spans 15 amino acids.

This clonotype was detected only a few times. This chain uses TRBV30 with TRBJ2-5, with a weak D call TRBD1 (6 bases). The CDR3 is made up of 12 amino acids. Trimming left V 0 bases short and J 5 bases short, with 7 bases between. The V gene's germline CDR1 is GTSNPN and CDR2 SVGIG (reference sequence). This chain's CDR3 is CAWSVQGETQYF. Here the CDR3 DNA reads TGTGCCTGGAGTGTCCAGGGGGAGACCCAGTACTTC.

This clonotype has only a few counts. The J gene is TRBJ1-3, the V gene TRBV4-3, with D unclear. Germline V gene sequence: CDR1 LGHNA, CDR2 YSLEER. This CDR3 comprises 19 residues. Trimming took 3 bases from V and 4 from J, leaving 25 bases between them. CDR3 bases: TGCGCCAGCAGCCAGGTTGCGGGCCTCCAAGGCTCGGGAGGAAACACCATATATTTT. Translation gives CASSQVAGLQGSGGNTIYF.

The chain couples TRBV27 to TRBJ2-1; 10 bases align to TRBD2. Germline V gene sequence: CDR1 MNHEY, CDR2 SMNVEV (reference sequence). There are 13 residues in the CDR3. J gave up 4 bases and V 11 bases, and 5 bases lay outside the gene matches. CDR3 residues: CASRTSGYNEQFF. Written as DNA, the CDR3 is TGTGCCTCAAGGACTAGCGGTTACAATGAGCAGTTCTTC.

The rearrangement uses TRBV6-2 or TRBV6-3 and TRBJ2-7; D possibly corresponds to TRBD1 (6 bases). The CDR3 runs to 15 residues. Germline V gene data show CDR1 as MNHEY and CDR2 as SVGEGT. V gave up 2 bases and J gave up 2 bases, with 13 bases separating them. CDR3 sequence: CASSYEAGVTYEQYF. In nucleotides, the CDR3 is TGTGCCAGCAGTTACGAGGCAGGGGTGACCTACGAGCAGTACTTC.

This clonotype has ten or more counts. V is TRBV7-2 and J is TRBJ2-2, with TRBD1 identical over 8 bases. Germline V CDR1 and CDR2: SGHTA, FQGNSA. The V gene end was trimmed by 2 bases and the J gene end by 0 bases; junction bases not matched to a gene: 14. The CDR3 covers 20 residues. The CDR3 here is CASSLRATGDADTNTGELFF. CDR3 nucleotide sequence: TGTGCCAGCAGCTTAAGGGCGACAGGGGACGCCGATACGAACACCGGGGAGCTGTTTTTT.

The V call is TRBV24-1, the J call TRBJ2-5; no firm D call. The closer fit of TRBJ2-1 to the DNA end suggests the J call may be wrong. The germline gives CDR1 KGHDR, CDR2 SFDVKD. CDR3 length: 12 amino acids. DNA of the CDR3: TGTGCCACCAGAGATGGGTCCAATGAGCAGTTCTTC. This translates into CATRDGSNEQFF.

This clonotype was picked up one time. The chain carries TRBV27 and TRBJ1-2; the D is unclear. The CDR3 is 14 residues long. Germline V lookup: CDR1 MNHEY, CDR2 SMNVEV (reference sequence). Trimming left V 0 bases short and J 5 bases short, with 10 bases between. CDR3 sequence (DNA): TGTGCCAGCAGTTTATCAGGAACTAGATATGGCTACACCTTC. Amino acid sequence: CASSLSGTRYGYTF.

The chain is built from TRBV6-1 and TRBJ1-5; D gene uncertain. From germline, CDR1 is MNHNS and CDR2 SASEGT. Trimming left V 2 bases short and J 4 bases short, with 9 bases between. The CDR3 sequence is 14 residues long. The CDR3 here is CASSERLFNQPQHF. Written as DNA, the CDR3 is TGTGCCAGCAGTGAAAGACTGTTTAATCAGCCCCAGCATTTT.

This clonotype showed up many times. The CDR3 is CSAGQSGTEAFF. CDR3 in DNA: TGCAGCGCCGGACAGAGTGGAACTGAAGCTTTCTTT. The rearrangement links TRBV29-1 to TRBJ1-1; D may be TRBD1 (6 bases). Germline CDR1 and CDR2: SQVTM and ANQGSEA. The CDR3 has 12 amino acids. Trimming shortened V by 7 bases and J by 5 bases, and 14 bases separated the two germline ends.

V and J are TRBV4-1 and TRBJ1-2, with D hard to call. With 0 bases removed from V and 2 bases from J, the gap between germline ends came to 10 bases. This CDR3 contains 15 residues. Germline CDR1 MGHRA, CDR2 YSYEKL. Here the CDR3 DNA reads TGCGCCAGCAGCCAAGAGGTTGATAAGAACTATGGCTACACCTTC. Translation: CASSQEVDKNYGYTF.

The chain carries TRBV29-1 and TRBJ1-1; 8 nucleotides align to TRBD1. CDR1 is SQVTM, CDR2 ANQGSEA, per germline. The length of the CDR3 is 12 residues. Written as DNA, the CDR3 is TGCAGAGCAGGGGGCACGAACACTGAAGCTTTCTTT. This translates into CRAGGTNTEAFF.

The chain is built from TRBV20-1 and TRBJ1-5, with a possible D match to TRBD1 (5 bases). Germline loops: CDR1 DFQATT, CDR2 SNEGSKA (reference sequence). Trimming took 0 bases from V and 6 from J, leaving 12 bases between them. CDR3 length: 14 amino acids. CDR3 sequence (DNA): TGCAGTGCTAGAGAATCAGGGACTGTTCAGCCCCAGCATTTT. This encodes CSARESGTVQPQHF.

The chain couples TRBV7-2 to TRBJ2-7; D is unclear. Per the germline V gene, CDR1 is SGHTA and CDR2 is FQGNSA. The V gene lost 1 base and the J gene lost 0 bases, with 13 bases spanning the gap. The length of the CDR3 is 16 residues. The CDR3 nucleotides are TGTGCCAGCAGCTTAGGAGGTTCCCCCGGCTCCTACGAGCAGTACTTC. Its translation: CASSLGGSPGSYEQYF.

This clonotype showed up just a few times. The V and J genes are TRBV20-1 and TRBJ2-5; TRBD1 or TRBD2 may be the D gene (6 bases each). The end of the DNA is better explained by TRBJ2-1, so the J call may be wrong. The CDR3 consists of 16 residues. Germline V gene lookup returns CDR1 DFQATT and CDR2 SNEGSKA (reference sequence). For the CDR3, the DNA is TGCAGTGCTAGTGAGTTTAAGGCTGGCCGCCGGGGGCGTCAGTTCTTC. Its protein is CSASEFKAGRRGRQFF.

This clonotype came up once. The chain employs TRBV15 and TRBJ2-7, with D possibly being TRBD2 (6 bases). Germline assignment: CDR1 LNHNV and CDR2 YYDKDF (reference sequence). V dropped 8 bases and J dropped 3 bases, with 17 bases sitting between them. This CDR3 has 14 residues. CDR3 bases: TGTGCCACCTTTGGGCGGGACTCCTACTACGAGCAGTACTTC. Protein sequence: CATFGRDSYYEQYF.

This clonotype was recorded many times. The chain joins TRBV6-2 or TRBV6-3 to TRBJ2-5, with 8 bases matching TRBD2. Germline CDR1 is MNHEY and CDR2 is SVGEGT. The CDR3 has 15 residues. The V and J ends lost 5 bases and 1 base, in that order; junction bases with no gene match: 6. CDR3 loop: CASSGSGAAQETQYF. The CDR3 nucleotides read TGTGCCAGCAGTGGTAGCGGGGCGGCCCAAGAGACCCAGTACTTC.

There are a few counts of this clonotype. This sequence joins TRBV5-1 and TRBJ2-5, with TRBD2 identical over 9 bases. The DNA matches TRBJ2-1 better at its end, which makes the J call doubtful. Germline V CDR1 and CDR2: SGHRS, YFSETQ. The CDR3 is 15 amino acids. Written as DNA, the CDR3 is TGCGCCAGCAGCGTAACAGCGGGGGGATTGCATGAGCAGTTCTTC. This translates into CASSVTAGGLHEQFF.

This clonotype was recorded many times. V gene TRBV7-2 combines with J gene TRBJ2-4; no firm D call. The CDR3 extends over 12 amino acids. Germline V gives CDR1 SGHTA, CDR2 FQGNSA. V gave up 3 bases and J gave up 6 bases, with 6 bases separating them. The CDR3 sequence is CASSFPGNIQYF. The DNA for the CDR3 is TGTGCCAGCAGCTTTCCGGGAAACATTCAGTACTTC.